This record concerns one TCR beta chain sequence. What it binds is unknown. The data were taken from a study of Graves' ophthalmopathy and Graves' hyperthyroidism. Study-wide results and limits: At approximately 70% sensitivity and 72.22% specificity, the model predicted progression of the ophthalmopathy.

Where ophthalmopathy was absent within 18 months of follow-up, hyperthyroidism was stable. Uncontrolled infections, other autoimmune diseases, pregnancy or lactation barred patients from enrollment. PBMCs were isolated from a roughly 9 ml sample of fresh peripheral blood. Amplification of TCR beta CDR3 regions used RNA transcripts. HTBI primers primed a first-round RT-PCR, and a second-round multiplex PCR followed. TCRdb processed the multiplex PCR reads anew with MiXCR; each CDR3 protein has one entry. The sample contains about 390,000 distinct CDR3 sequences, approximately 15% of which appear only once. This clonotype originated in a woman in her late teens or twenties with stable Graves' hyperthyroidism. The source material was peripheral blood.

CDR3 bases: TGTGCCAGCAGCCCGGAAGGGTCCGGGGGAGCTTTCTTT. Translation: CASSPEGSGGAFF. The chain is built from TRBV6-1 and TRBJ1-1, with a tentative D call TRBD1 (5 bases). V was cut by 6 bases and J by 10 bases, with 18 bases left in between. The CDR3 has 13 residues. CDR1 is MNHNS, CDR2 SASEGT, per germline.